These 17 T cell receptor beta chains originate from one sample sequenced in a study of T cells after yellow fever vaccination (dated by TCRdb to about 2019). Library creation used 5' RACE. Sequencing relied on an Illumina NovaSeq 6000. TCRdb itself trimmed the public reads at Q25 with fastp, ran MiXCR and retained productive beta chains. One record per CDR3 amino acid sequence lists the most common genes and DNA. This sample gives roughly 190,000 distinct CDR3 sequences in total; 8% to 13% of them show up just once. The top ten constitute 35% to 40% of the sample. Explained via the paper, the treatment or condition label denotes: live attenuated yellow fever vaccine strain. The sample here was CD8+ T cells sorted from PBMCs, taken 15 days after the yellow fever booster vaccination. All receptors come from a man between 18 and 35 years old who received the YFV17D yellow fever vaccine.

A few counts support this clonotype. The CDR3 DNA sequence: TGTGCCAGCAGTTACAACCAAGAGACCCAGTACTTC. This codes for CASSYNQETQYF. The V call is TRBV6-5, the J call TRBJ2-5; D is unresolved. Germline V CDR1 and CDR2: MNHEY, SVGAGI. There are 12 residues in the CDR3. Deletions cut 2 bases from V and 0 bases from J, with 1 base between.

This clonotype was observed many times. The V and J genes are TRBV18 and TRBJ2-2; D remains unclear. V lost 5 bases and J 7 bases, leaving 11 bases between the germline ends. This CDR3 has 13 residues. CDR1 and CDR2 from the germline V gene are KGHSH and LQKENI. The CDR3 nucleotides are TGTGCCAGCTCATCCGGGTTCAACGGGGAGCTGTTTTTT. Translation gives CASSSGFNGELFF.

V usage is TRBV5-1 and J usage is TRBJ2-1; TRBD2 matches at 9 bases. CDR3 length: 16 residues. CDR1 SGHRS and CDR2 YFSETQ come from the germline V gene. J was trimmed by 6 bases and V by 0 bases; bases with no gene match: 7. CDR3 amino acids: CASSLDLRGGGNEQFF. In DNA form, the CDR3 reads TGCGCCAGCAGCTTGGACCTGCGGGGGGGTGGCAATGAGCAGTTCTTC.

CDR3 protein: CATHPANYGYTF. The CDR3 region has the DNA TGTGCCACCCACCCCGCTAACTATGGCTACACCTTC. J is TRBJ1-2 and V is TRBV12-3 or TRBV12-4, with D unclear. V lost 10 bases, J lost 0 bases, and 9 bases lay in between. The CDR3 is 12 residues long.

The chain uses TRBV9 and TRBJ1-3; D uncertain. Looked up from germline, CDR1 is SGDLS and CDR2 is YYNGEE. This CDR3 has 14 residues. Trimming left V 0 bases short and J 3 bases short, with 7 bases between. CDR3 DNA: TGTGCCAGCAGCGTAGCCGGGCTTGGAAACACCATATATTTT. Translated: CASSVAGLGNTIYF.

The rearrangement uses TRBV20-1 and TRBJ1-1; weak D call: TRBD1 (5 bases). V lost 3 bases and J 1 base, leaving 12 bases between the germline ends. CDR1 is DFQATT and CDR2 is SNEGSKA in the germline V gene (reference sequence). The CDR3 totals 14 residues. CDR3 amino acids: CSASSPGRNTEAFF. The CDR3 DNA reads TGCAGTGCTAGTAGCCCAGGGAGGAACACTGAAGCTTTCTTT.

This clonotype was detected only a few times. The chain joins TRBV15 to TRBJ1-1, with D hard to call. The germline V gene encodes CDR1 LNHNV and CDR2 YYDKDF (reference sequence). The germline V and J ends were trimmed by 3 bases and 4 bases, with 12 bases remaining between them. The CDR3 has 14 residues. The CDR3 region has the DNA TGTGCCACCAGCAGGTGGGTAGTGGGCACTGAAGCTTTCTTT. It specifies CATSRWVVGTEAFF.

The rearrangement joins TRBV13 to TRBJ2-5, with D possibly being TRBD1 (5 bases). Germline CDR1 reads PRHDT; CDR2 reads FYEKMQ (reference sequence). V lost 5 bases, J lost 3 bases, and 16 bases lay in between. The CDR3 loop spans 15 amino acids. This CDR3 reads CASSRRARNEETQYF. CDR3 sequence (DNA): TGTGCCAGCAGCCGCAGGGCACGAAACGAAGAGACCCAGTACTTC.

The rearrangement links TRBV5-7 to TRBJ2-7; TRBD1 agrees at 8 bases. TRBV5-7 carries the ORF label, with uncertain function. V trimming: 4 bases; J trimming: 0 bases; junction bases outside the gene matches: 3. The CDR3 runs 14 residues. CDR3 DNA: TGTGCCAGCAGCAAGGACAGGGCCTCCTACGAGCAGTACGTC. Translated: CASSKDRASYEQYV.

V is TRBV7-2 and J is TRBJ1-2; D unclear. V was clipped by 2 bases and J by 5 bases, with 15 bases between them. The germline CDR1 and CDR2 sequences are SGHTA and FQGNSA. The CDR3 covers 15 residues. Here the CDR3 DNA reads TGTGCCAGCAGCTTATGGGCTTGGGAACTTTATGGCTACACCTTC. Encoded protein: CASSLWAWELYGYTF.

CDR3 protein: CASSLLGRGSEKLFF. The DNA of the CDR3 is TGTGCCAGCAGTTTATTGGGTCGGGGTAGTGAAAAACTGTTTTTT. The chain employs TRBV27 and TRBJ1-4; D is unclear. CDR3 length equals 15 residues. Germline CDR1 MNHEY, CDR2 SMNVEV (reference sequence). The V and J ends lost 1 base and 7 bases respectively, with 13 bases between them.

The J gene is TRBJ1-1, the V gene TRBV7-3; D remains ambiguous. This CDR3 region has 17 residues. Germline V gene lookup returns CDR1 SGHTA and CDR2 FQGTGA. V was pared by 5 bases and J by 0 bases, with 19 bases between. CDR3 amino acids: CASSLFRGQLMNTEAFF. The CDR3 nucleotides read TGTGCCAGCAGCCTGTTCCGAGGGCAGCTCATGAACACTGAAGCTTTCTTT.

This chain uses TRBV6-2 or TRBV6-3 with TRBJ1-2; D uncertain. Germline V gene sequence: CDR1 MNHEY, CDR2 SVGEGT. The germline V and J ends were trimmed by 4 bases and 4 bases, with 10 bases remaining between them. CDR3 length: 13 amino acids. The DNA for the CDR3 is TGTGCCAGCAGTTCTCGGTCCAGCTATGGCTACACCTTC. Protein: CASSSRSSYGYTF.

The gene calls are TRBV7-8 and TRBJ1-1; a weak D match, TRBD1 (6 bases). V lost 5 bases and J lost 1, with 20 bases in between. The CDR3 extends over 17 amino acids. The germline V gene encodes CDR1 SGHVS and CDR2 FQNEAQ. CDR3: CASSHLGGVRGNTEAFF. DNA for the CDR3: TGTGCCAGCAGCCACCTTGGGGGGGTCAGGGGGAACACTGAAGCTTTCTTT.

In this sample, this clonotype turned up a few times. V is TRBV4-1 and J is TRBJ1-5; 10 bases map to TRBD1. This CDR3 spans 15 amino acids. The junction had 3 bases not matched to a gene; V was cut back by 1 base and J by 6 bases. CDR1 and CDR2 (germline): MGHRA, YSYEKL. The CDR3 reads CASSQGQGAGQPQHF. In DNA form, the CDR3 reads TGCGCCAGCAGCCAAGGACAGGGGGCAGGTCAGCCCCAGCATTTT.

V is TRBV5-1 and J is TRBJ1-1; 8 bases map to TRBD1. CDR1 and CDR2 from the germline V gene are SGHRS and YFSETQ. This CDR3 contains 16 residues. Losses at the gene ends were 4 bases for V and 3 bases for J; bases not matched to a gene: 11. The DNA for the CDR3 is TGCGCCAGCAGCCATTGGGCCAACAGGGGGGACACTGAAGCTTTCTTT. The encoded protein is CASSHWANRGDTEAFF.

The gene calls are TRBV6-4 and TRBJ2-3; possibly TRBD2 for D (5 bases). V lost 3 bases, J lost 2 bases, and 9 bases lay in between. CDR3 length equals 14 residues. Germline lookup yields CDR1 MRHNA and CDR2 SNTAGT. In nucleotides, the CDR3 is TGTGCCAGCAGTGAGACGGGGAACACAGATACGCAGTATTTT. Translating gives CASSETGNTDTQYF.